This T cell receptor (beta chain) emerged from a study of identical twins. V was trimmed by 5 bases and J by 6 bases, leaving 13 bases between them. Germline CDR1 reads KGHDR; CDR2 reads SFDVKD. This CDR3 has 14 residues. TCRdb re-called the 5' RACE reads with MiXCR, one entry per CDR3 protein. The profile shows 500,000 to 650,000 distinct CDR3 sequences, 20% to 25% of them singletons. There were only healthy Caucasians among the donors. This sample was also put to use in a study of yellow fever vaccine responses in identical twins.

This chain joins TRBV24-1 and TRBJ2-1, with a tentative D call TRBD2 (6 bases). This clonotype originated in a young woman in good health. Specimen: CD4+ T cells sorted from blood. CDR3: CATSAPGVGNEQFF. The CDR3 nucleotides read TGTGCCACCAGTGCACCGGGAGTCGGCAATGAGCAGTTCTTC.